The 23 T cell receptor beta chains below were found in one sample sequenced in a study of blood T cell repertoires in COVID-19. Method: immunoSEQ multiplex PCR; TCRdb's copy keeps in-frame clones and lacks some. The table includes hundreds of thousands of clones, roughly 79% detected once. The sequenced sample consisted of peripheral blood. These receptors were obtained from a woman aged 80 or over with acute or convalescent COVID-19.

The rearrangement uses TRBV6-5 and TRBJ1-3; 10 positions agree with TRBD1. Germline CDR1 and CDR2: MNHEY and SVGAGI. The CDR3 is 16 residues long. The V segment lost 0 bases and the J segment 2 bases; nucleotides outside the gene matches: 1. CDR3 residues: CASSYSGTGAGNTIYF. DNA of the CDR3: TGTGCCAGCAGTTACTCCGGGACAGGGGCTGGAAACACCATATATTTT.

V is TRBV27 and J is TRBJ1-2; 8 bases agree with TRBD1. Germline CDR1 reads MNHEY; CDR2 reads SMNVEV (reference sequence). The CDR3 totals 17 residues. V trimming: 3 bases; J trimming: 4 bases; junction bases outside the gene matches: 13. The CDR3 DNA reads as TGTGCCAGCAGTTTGTTAGGTCAAGGGACAGGTTCCTATGGCTACACCTTC. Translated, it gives CASSLLGQGTGSYGYTF.

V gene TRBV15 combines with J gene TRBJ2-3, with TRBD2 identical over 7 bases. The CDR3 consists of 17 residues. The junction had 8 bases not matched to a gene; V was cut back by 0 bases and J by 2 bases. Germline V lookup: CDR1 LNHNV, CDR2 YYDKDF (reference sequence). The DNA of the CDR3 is TGTGCCACCAGCAGAGATTTGCCGGGAGGAACCACAGATACGCAGTATTTT. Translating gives CATSRDLPGGTTDTQYF.

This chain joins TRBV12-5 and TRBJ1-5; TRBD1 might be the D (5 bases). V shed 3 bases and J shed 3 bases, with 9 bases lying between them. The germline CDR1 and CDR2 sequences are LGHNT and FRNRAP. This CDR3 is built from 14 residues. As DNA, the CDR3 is TGTGCTAGTGGTTTTAAACAGGACAATCAGCCCCAGCATTTT. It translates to CASGFKQDNQPQHF.

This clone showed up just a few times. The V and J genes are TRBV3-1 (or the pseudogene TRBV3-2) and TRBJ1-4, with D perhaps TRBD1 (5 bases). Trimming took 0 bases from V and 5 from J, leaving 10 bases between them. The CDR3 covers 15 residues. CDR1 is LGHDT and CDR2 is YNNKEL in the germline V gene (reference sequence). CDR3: CASSQDLGRNEKLFF. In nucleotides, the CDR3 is TGTGCCAGCAGCCAAGATCTGGGGCGGAATGAAAAACTGTTTTTT.

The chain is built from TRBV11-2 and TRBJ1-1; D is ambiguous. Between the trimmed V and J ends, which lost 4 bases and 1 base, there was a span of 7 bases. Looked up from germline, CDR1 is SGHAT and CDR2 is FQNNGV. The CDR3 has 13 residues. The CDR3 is CASSSSGNTEAFF. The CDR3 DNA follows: TGTGCCAGCAGCTCCTCAGGGAACACTGAAGCTTTCTTT.

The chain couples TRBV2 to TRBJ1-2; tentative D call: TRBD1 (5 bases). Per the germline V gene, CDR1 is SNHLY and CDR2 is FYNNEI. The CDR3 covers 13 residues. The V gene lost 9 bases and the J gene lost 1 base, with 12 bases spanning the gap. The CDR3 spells CASAGGFNYGYTF. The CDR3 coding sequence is TGTGCCAGTGCCGGGGGATTTAACTATGGCTACACCTTC.

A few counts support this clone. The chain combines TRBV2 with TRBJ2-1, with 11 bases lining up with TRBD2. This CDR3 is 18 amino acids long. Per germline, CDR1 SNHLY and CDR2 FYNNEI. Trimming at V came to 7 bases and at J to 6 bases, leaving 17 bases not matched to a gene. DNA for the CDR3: TGTGCCAGCAATTACGGTCTAGCGGGAGGCCCGCGGAGCAATGAGCAGTTCTTC. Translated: CASNYGLAGGPRSNEQFF.

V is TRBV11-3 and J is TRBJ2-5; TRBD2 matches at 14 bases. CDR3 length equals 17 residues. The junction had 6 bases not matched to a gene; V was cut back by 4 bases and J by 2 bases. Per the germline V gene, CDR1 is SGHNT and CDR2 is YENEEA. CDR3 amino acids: CASSYGLAGGTQETQYF. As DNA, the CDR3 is TGTGCCAGCAGCTACGGACTAGCGGGAGGAACTCAAGAGACCCAGTACTTC.

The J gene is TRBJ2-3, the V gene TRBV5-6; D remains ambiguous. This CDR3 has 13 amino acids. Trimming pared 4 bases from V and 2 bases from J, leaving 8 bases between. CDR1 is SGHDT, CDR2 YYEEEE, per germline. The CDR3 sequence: CASSHTPTDTQYF. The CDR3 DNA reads TGTGCCAGCAGCCATACTCCCACAGATACGCAGTATTTT.

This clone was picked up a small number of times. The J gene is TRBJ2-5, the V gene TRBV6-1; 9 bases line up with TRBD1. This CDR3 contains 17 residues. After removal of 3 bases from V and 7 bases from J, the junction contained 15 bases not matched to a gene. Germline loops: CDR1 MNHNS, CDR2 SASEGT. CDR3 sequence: CASSDQPGTGMEGTQYF. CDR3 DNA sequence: TGTGCCAGCAGTGACCAACCCGGGACAGGGATGGAGGGGACCCAGTACTTC.

CDR3 bases: TGTGCCAGCAGTGAAACCCGAGGGGGGGCCATGTCCTACGAGCAGTACTTC. It is translated as CASSETRGGAMSYEQYF. The genes are TRBV6-1 and TRBJ2-7; D is possibly TRBD2 (7 bases). The ends were cut back, 2 bases at V and 1 base at J, with 18 bases in the middle. CDR3 size: 17 residues. CDR1 is MNHNS, CDR2 SASEGT, per germline.

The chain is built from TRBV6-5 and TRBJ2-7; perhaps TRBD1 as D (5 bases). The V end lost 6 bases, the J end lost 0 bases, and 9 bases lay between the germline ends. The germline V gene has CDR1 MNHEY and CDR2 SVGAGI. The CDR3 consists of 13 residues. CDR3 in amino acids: CASRQGSSYEQYF. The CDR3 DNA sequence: TGTGCCAGCAGGCAGGGAAGCTCCTACGAGCAGTACTTC.

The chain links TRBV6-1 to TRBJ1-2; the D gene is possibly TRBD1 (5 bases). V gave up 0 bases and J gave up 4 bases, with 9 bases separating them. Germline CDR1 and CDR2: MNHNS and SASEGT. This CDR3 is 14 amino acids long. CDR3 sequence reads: CASSEAWGRYGYTF. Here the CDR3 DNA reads TGTGCCAGCAGTGAAGCGTGGGGCCGCTATGGCTACACCTTC.

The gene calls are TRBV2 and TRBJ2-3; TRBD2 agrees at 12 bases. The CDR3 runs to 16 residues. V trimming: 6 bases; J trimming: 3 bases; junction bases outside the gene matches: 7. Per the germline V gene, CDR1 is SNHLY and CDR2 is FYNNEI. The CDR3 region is CASSRLAGVATDTQYF. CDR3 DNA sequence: TGTGCCAGCAGCAGACTAGCGGGAGTAGCGACAGATACGCAGTATTTT. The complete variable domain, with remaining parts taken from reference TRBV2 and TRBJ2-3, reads EPEVTQTPSHQVTQMGQEVILRCVPISNHLYFYWYRQILGQKVEFLVSFYNNEISEKSEIFDDQFSVERPDGSNFTLKIRSTKLEDSAMYFCASSRLAGVATDTQYFGPGTRLTVL.

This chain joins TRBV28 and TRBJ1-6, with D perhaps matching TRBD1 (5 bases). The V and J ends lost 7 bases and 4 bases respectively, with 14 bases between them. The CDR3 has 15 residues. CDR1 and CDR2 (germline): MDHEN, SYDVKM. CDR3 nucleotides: TGTGCCAGCACCCCAGGTGACAGTTATAATTCACCCCTCCACTTT. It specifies CASTPGDSYNSPLHF.

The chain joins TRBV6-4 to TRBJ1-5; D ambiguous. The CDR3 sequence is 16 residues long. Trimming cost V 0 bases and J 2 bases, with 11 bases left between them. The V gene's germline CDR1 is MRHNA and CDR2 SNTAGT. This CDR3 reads CASSDSIGPGNQPQHF. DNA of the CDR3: TGTGCCAGCAGTGACTCGATTGGGCCGGGCAATCAGCCCCAGCATTTT.

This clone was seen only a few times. The CDR3 nucleotides read TGTGCCAGCTCACCCGGACTAGCGGGAGGACCCAGCTCCTACGAGCAGTACTTC. Encoded protein: CASSPGLAGGPSSYEQYF. The V gene is TRBV18, the J gene TRBJ2-7; 14 bases align to TRBD2. The germline CDR1 and CDR2 sequences are KGHSH and LQKENI. The CDR3 is 18 amino acids. The junction had 7 bases not matched to a gene; V was cut back by 3 bases and J by 0 bases. Looking up the rest from reference TRBV18 and TRBJ2-7 gives the full variable domain: NAGVMQNPRHLVRRRGQEARLRCSPMKGHSHVYWYRQLPEEGLKFMVYLQKENIIDESGMPKERFSAEFPKEGPSILRIQQVVRGDSAAYFCASSPGLAGGPSSYEQYFGPGTRLTVT.

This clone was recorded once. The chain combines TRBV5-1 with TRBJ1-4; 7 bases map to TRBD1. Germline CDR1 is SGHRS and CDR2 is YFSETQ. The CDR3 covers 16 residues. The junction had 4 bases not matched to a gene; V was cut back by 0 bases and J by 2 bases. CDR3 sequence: CASSLDRGRTNEKLFF. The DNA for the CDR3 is TGCGCCAGCAGCTTGGACAGGGGTAGGACTAATGAAAAACTGTTTTTT.

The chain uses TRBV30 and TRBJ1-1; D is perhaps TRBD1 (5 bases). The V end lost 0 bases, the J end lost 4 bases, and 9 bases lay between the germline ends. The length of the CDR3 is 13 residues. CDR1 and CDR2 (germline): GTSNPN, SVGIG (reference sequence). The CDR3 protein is CAWSVARVTEAFF. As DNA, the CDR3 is TGTGCCTGGAGTGTTGCCAGGGTCACTGAAGCTTTCTTT.

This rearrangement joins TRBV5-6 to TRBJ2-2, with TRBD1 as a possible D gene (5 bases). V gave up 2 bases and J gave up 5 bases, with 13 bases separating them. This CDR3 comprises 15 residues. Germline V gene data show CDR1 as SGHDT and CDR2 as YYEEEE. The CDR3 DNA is TGTGCCAGCAGCTTTTCCACAGGTTCAACCGGGGAGCTGTTTTTT. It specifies CASSFSTGSTGELFF. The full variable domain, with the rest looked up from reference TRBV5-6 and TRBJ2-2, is DAGVTQSPTHLIKTRGQQVTLRCSPKSGHDTVSWYQQALGQGPQFIFQYYEEEERQRGNFPDRFSGHQFPNYSSELNVNALLLGDSALYLCASSFSTGSTGELFFGEGSRLTVL.

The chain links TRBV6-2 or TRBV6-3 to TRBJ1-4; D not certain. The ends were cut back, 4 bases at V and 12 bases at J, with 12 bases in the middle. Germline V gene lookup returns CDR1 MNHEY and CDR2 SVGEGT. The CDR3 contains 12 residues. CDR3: CASSFDRAELFF. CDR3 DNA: TGTGCCAGCAGTTTCGACCGTGCGGAACTGTTTTTT.

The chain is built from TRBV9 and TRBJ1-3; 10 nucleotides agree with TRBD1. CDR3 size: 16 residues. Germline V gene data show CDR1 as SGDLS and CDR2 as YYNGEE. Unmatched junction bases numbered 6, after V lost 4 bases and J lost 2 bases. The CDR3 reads CASSSRQGAPGNTIYF. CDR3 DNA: TGTGCCAGCAGCTCGCGACAGGGGGCTCCTGGAAACACCATATATTTT.